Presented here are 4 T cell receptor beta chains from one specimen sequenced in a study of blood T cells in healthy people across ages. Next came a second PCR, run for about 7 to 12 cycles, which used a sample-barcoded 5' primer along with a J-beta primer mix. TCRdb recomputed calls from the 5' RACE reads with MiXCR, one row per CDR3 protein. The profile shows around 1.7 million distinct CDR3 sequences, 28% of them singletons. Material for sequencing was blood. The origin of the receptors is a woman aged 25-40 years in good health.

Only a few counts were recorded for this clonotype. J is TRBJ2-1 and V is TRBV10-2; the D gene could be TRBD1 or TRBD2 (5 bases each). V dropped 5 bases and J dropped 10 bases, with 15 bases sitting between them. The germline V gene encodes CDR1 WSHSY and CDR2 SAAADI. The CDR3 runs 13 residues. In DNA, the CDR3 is TGCGCCAGCAGTACTATGGGACCCCAAGAGCAGTTCTTC. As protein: CASSTMGPQEQFF.

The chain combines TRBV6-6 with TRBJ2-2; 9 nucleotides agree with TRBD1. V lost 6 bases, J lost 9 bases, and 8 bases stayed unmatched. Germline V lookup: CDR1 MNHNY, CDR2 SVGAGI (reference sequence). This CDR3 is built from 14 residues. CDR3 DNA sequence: TGTGCCAGCAGACCAGACAGGGGGTCAAGGGAGCTGTTTTTT. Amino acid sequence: CASRPDRGSRELFF.

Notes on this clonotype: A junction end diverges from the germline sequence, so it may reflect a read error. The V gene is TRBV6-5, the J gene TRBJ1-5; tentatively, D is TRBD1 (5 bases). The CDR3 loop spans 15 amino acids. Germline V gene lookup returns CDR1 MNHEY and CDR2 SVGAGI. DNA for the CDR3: TGTGCCAGCAGCCCGACAGAGATGGGCAATCGGCCCCAGCATTTT. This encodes CASSPTEMGNRPQHF.

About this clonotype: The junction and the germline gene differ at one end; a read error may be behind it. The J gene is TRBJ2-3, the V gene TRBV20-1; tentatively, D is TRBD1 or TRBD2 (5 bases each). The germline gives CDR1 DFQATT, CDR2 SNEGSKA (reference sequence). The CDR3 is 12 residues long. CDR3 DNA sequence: TGCAGGGCTAGGTGGGACGGGGATACGCAGTATTTT. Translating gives CRARWDGDTQYF.